These 28 T cell receptor beta chains originate from one sample sequenced in a study of cytomegalovirus exposure and HLA in healthy donors. Primers: 60 Vbeta forward and 13 Jbeta reverse. Clones were read by immunoSEQ multiplex PCR, and TCRdb kept only the in-frame ones, dropping some. The sample lists about 150,000 clones; roughly 79% were seen once. Sequenced: PBMCs. These receptors came from a male donor in good health and CMV-seronegative.

This clone was detected only once. This sequence joins TRBV11-2 and TRBJ2-5; D gene uncertain. Trimming took 0 bases from V and 3 from J, leaving 5 bases between them. The germline CDR1 and CDR2 sequences are SGHAT and FQNNGV. The CDR3 consists of 13 residues. DNA for the CDR3: TGTGCCAGCAGCTTAGAGGCGGAAGAGACCCAGTACTTC. Translated: CASSLEAEETQYF. The full variable domain, in which reference TRBV11-2 and TRBJ2-5 provide the parts outside the CDR3, is EAGVAQSPRYKIIEKRQSVAFWCNPISGHATLYWYQQILGQGPKLLIQFQNNGVVDDSQLPKDRFSAERLKGVDSTLKIQPAKLEDSAVYLCASSLEAEETQYFGPGTRLLVL.

The V and J genes are TRBV19 and TRBJ2-1; 10 positions agree with TRBD2. CDR1 is LNHDA, CDR2 SQIVND, per germline (reference sequence). V dropped 3 bases and J dropped 7; count of bases not matched to a gene: 12. The CDR3 length is 17 residues. CDR3: CASSIWSSGREGNEQFF. CDR3 DNA sequence: TGTGCCAGTAGTATTTGGTCTAGCGGGAGAGAGGGAAATGAGCAGTTCTTC.

This rearrangement joins TRBV29-1 to TRBJ2-3; D perhaps matches TRBD2 (7 bases). This CDR3 spans 13 amino acids. The germline gives CDR1 SQVTM, CDR2 ANQGSEA. Trimming removed 3 bases from V and 4 bases from J, with 11 bases in between. As DNA, the CDR3 is TGCAGCGTTGAGGGGGGGGGCCCAGATACGCAGTATTTT. Its translation: CSVEGGGPDTQYF.

This chain uses TRBV29-1 with TRBJ2-1, with D unclear. Germline CDR1 is SQVTM and CDR2 is ANQGSEA. Trimming removed 6 bases from V and 5 bases from J, with 5 bases in between. The CDR3 extends over 10 amino acids. Here the CDR3 reads CSVYHNEQFF. CDR3 sequence (DNA): TGCAGCGTCTATCACAATGAGCAGTTCTTC.

V usage is TRBV6-6 and J usage is TRBJ1-1; 10 nucleotides line up with TRBD1. CDR1 is MNHNY and CDR2 is SVGAGI in the germline V gene (reference sequence). CDR3 length equals 16 residues. The V segment lost 1 base and the J segment 5 bases; nucleotides outside the gene matches: 7. DNA of the CDR3: TGTGCCAGCAGTTACTTAGACAGGGGGCGAGAAACTGAAGCTTTCTTT. It specifies CASSYLDRGRETEAFF.

The rearrangement uses TRBV4-1 and TRBJ1-2; no clear D. CDR3 length equals 14 residues. Germline lookup yields CDR1 MGHRA and CDR2 YSYEKL. The V and J ends lost 0 bases and 4 bases respectively, with 9 bases between them. The CDR3 nucleotides are TGCGCCAGCAGCCAAGAAGCACGAGGCTATGGCTACACCTTC. This translates into CASSQEARGYGYTF.

The genes are TRBV5-4 and TRBJ1-1; D is unclear. The CDR3 runs to 14 residues. The germline V and J ends were trimmed by 7 bases and 3 bases, with 16 bases remaining between them. Germline loops: CDR1 SGHNT, CDR2 YYREEE (reference sequence). The CDR3 here is CASPTLEAYTEAFF. CDR3 DNA sequence: TGTGCCAGCCCAACGCTTGAGGCCTACACTGAAGCTTTCTTT.

The CDR3 loop is CASSLVGTGSVGYTF. DNA of the CDR3: TGTGCCAGCAGCTTAGTCGGGACAGGCTCCGTTGGCTACACCTTC. This sequence joins TRBV11-3 and TRBJ1-2, with TRBD1 matching 8 bases. CDR1 is SGHNT, CDR2 YENEEA, per germline. CDR3 length: 15 residues. V trimming: 1 base; J trimming: 7 bases; junction bases outside the gene matches: 8.

The chain uses TRBV27 and TRBJ2-6; D unclear. The CDR3 is made up of 13 amino acids. Germline values: CDR1 MNHEY, CDR2 SMNVEV (reference sequence). Trimming removed 8 bases from V and 0 bases from J, with 5 bases in between. The chain's CDR3 is CASQRSGANVLTF. CDR3 sequence (DNA): TGTGCCAGCCAGCGCTCTGGGGCCAACGTCCTGACTTTC.

This clone was recorded only once. This chain connects TRBV7-2 to TRBJ1-1; 9 positions match TRBD1. Unmatched junction bases numbered 4, after V lost 5 bases and J lost 3 bases. The CDR3 consists of 14 residues. The germline CDR1 and CDR2 sequences are SGHTA and FQGNSA. The CDR3 bases are TGTGCCAGCAGCGCGCGGACAGGGGACACTGAAGCTTTCTTT. Its protein product is CASSARTGDTEAFF.

Details on this clone: Other DNA sequences from this sample encode an identical CDR3 as well. CDR3 amino acids: CAWSASTGELFF. DNA of the CDR3: TGTGCCTGGAGTGCTAGCACCGGGGAGCTGTTTTTT. The chain joins TRBV30 to TRBJ2-2; D is ambiguous. The CDR3 length is 12 residues. Trimming took 1 base from V and 4 from J, leaving 4 bases between them. CDR1 is GTSNPN and CDR2 is SVGIG in the germline V gene (reference sequence). The whole variable domain, remainder taken from reference TRBV30 and TRBJ2-2, is SQTIHQWPATLVQPVGSPLSLECTVEGTSNPNLYWYRQAAGRGLQLLFYSVGIGQISSEVPQNLSASRPQDRQFILSSKKLLLSDSGFYLCAWSASTGELFFGEGSRLTVL.

The rearrangement links TRBV2 to TRBJ2-3, with 10 bases lining up with TRBD2. V shed 6 bases, J shed 1 base, and the junction held 4 bases outside the gene matches. CDR1 and CDR2 (germline): SNHLY, FYNNEI. The CDR3 is made up of 15 amino acids. CDR3 loop: CASRSSGGGTDTQYF. The CDR3 DNA reads as TGTGCCAGCAGGTCTAGCGGGGGCGGCACAGATACGCAGTATTTT.

V gene TRBV19 combines with J gene TRBJ2-3; possibly TRBD2 for D (5 bases). The CDR3 sequence is 15 residues long. Germline V lookup: CDR1 LNHDA, CDR2 SQIVND (reference sequence). V lost 1 base, J lost 6 bases, and 14 bases lay in between. This chain's CDR3 is CASSIGEHPPDTQYF. CDR3 bases: TGTGCCAGTAGTATAGGGGAGCATCCCCCCGATACGCAGTATTTT.

This clone was detected once. The rearrangement uses TRBV19 and TRBJ2-1; D remains ambiguous. Trimming cost V 1 base and J 5 bases, with 9 bases left between them. Per germline, CDR1 LNHDA and CDR2 SQIVND (reference sequence). The CDR3 extends over 14 amino acids. CDR3 loop: CASSIVAGDNEQFF. CDR3 DNA sequence: TGTGCCAGTAGTATAGTCGCCGGAGACAATGAGCAGTTCTTC.

This sequence joins TRBV2 and TRBJ2-5; D is possibly TRBD1 (6 bases). The V end was cut by 2 bases, the J end by 2 bases, with 12 bases between. Germline V gene lookup returns CDR1 SNHLY and CDR2 FYNNEI. CDR3 size: 15 residues. CDR3 sequence: CASSESGQGQETQYF. The DNA for the CDR3 is TGTGCCAGCAGTGAATCAGGGCAGGGGCAAGAGACCCAGTACTTC.

This chain links TRBV14 with TRBJ2-5; TRBD2 aligns across 7 bases. CDR1 SGHDN and CDR2 FVKESK come from the germline V gene. The CDR3 sequence is 15 residues long. V was clipped by 4 bases and J by 0 bases; unmatched bases: 5. The CDR3 coding sequence is TGTGCCAGCAGCCTTGGACTAGTCCACCAAGAGACCCAGTACTTC. It specifies CASSLGLVHQETQYF.

The CDR3 nucleotides read TGCGCCAGCAGCCAAGAACTCGGCAGGGAAAGACAGCCCCAGCATTTT. Amino acids: CASSQELGRERQPQHF. The chain is built from TRBV4-1 and TRBJ1-5, with a possible D match to TRBD1 (5 bases). The V gene lost 0 bases and the J gene lost 7 bases, with 16 bases spanning the gap. Per germline, CDR1 MGHRA and CDR2 YSYEKL. The CDR3 runs to 16 residues.

The chain couples TRBV9 to TRBJ2-3; no firm D call. Germline V lookup: CDR1 SGDLS, CDR2 YYNGEE. Trimming removed 2 bases at V and 6 bases at J, with 19 bases between. The length of the CDR3 is 16 residues. Here the CDR3 DNA reads TGTGCCAGCAGCGTGGCAGACTCGACCGTCCGGGATACGCAGTATTTT. Its translation: CASSVADSTVRDTQYF. The whole variable domain, remainder taken from reference TRBV9 and TRBJ2-3, is DSGVTQTPKHLITATGQRVTLRCSPRSGDLSVYWYQQSLDQGLQFLIQYYNGEERAKGNILERFSAQQFPDLHSELNLSSLELGDSALYFCASSVADSTVRDTQYFGPGTRLTVL.

The chain uses TRBV5-1 and TRBJ2-2, with a weak D call TRBD1 (5 bases). Trimming removed 0 bases from V and 7 bases from J, with 16 bases in between. The V gene's germline CDR1 is SGHRS and CDR2 YFSETQ. The CDR3 has 16 amino acids. The CDR3 coding sequence is TGCGCCAGCAGCTTGGATCCAGGGCGACCCGTCGGGGAGCTGTTTTTT. It is translated as CASSLDPGRPVGELFF. The full variable domain, in which reference TRBV5-1 and TRBJ2-2 provide the parts outside the CDR3, is KAGVTQTPRYLIKTRGQQVTLSCSPISGHRSVSWYQQTPGQGLQFLFEYFSETQRNKGNFPGRFSGRQFSNSRSEMNVSTLELGDSALYLCASSLDPGRPVGELFFGEGSRLTVL.

V usage is TRBV30 and J usage is TRBJ2-7, with TRBD2 matching 11 bases. Germline trimming cut 3 bases from V and 7 bases from J; bases unmatched to any gene: 8. This CDR3 has 14 residues. Germline V CDR1 and CDR2: GTSNPN, SVGIG (reference sequence). The chain's CDR3 is CAWSAGTSGNEQYF. CDR3 sequence (DNA): TGTGCCTGGAGCGCCGGGACTAGCGGCAATGAGCAGTACTTC.

V and J are TRBV2 and TRBJ1-3; D is uncertain. CDR3 size: 11 residues. The germline V gene has CDR1 SNHLY and CDR2 FYNNEI. V shed 6 bases and J shed 3 bases, with 3 bases lying between them. CDR3 in DNA: TGTGCCAGCAGCATTGGAAACACCATATATTTT. Its protein product is CASSIGNTIYF. The whole variable domain, remainder taken from reference TRBV2 and TRBJ1-3, is EPEVTQTPSHQVTQMGQEVILRCVPISNHLYFYWYRQILGQKVEFLVSFYNNEISEKSEIFDDQFSVERPDGSNFTLKIRSTKLEDSAMYFCASSIGNTIYFGEGSWLTVV.

This chain links TRBV7-8 with TRBJ1-3, with D unclear. The V and J ends lost 4 bases and 2 bases respectively, with 27 bases between them. CDR1 is SGHVS, CDR2 FQNEAQ, per germline. The CDR3 consists of 20 residues. In DNA, the CDR3 is TGTGCCAGCAGCTCCCCGGGTGGCGCCAGTCTGATCGAAACTGGAAACACCATATATTTT. Translating it yields CASSSPGGASLIETGNTIYF.

The J gene is TRBJ2-7, the V gene TRBV5-4, with TRBD2 matching over 15 bases. The CDR3 length is 18 residues. Germline V gene sequence: CDR1 SGHNT, CDR2 YYREEE (reference sequence). V shed 4 bases and J 5 bases; nucleotides not matched to a gene: 13. The chain's CDR3 is CASSARGTSGGIGHEQYF. CDR3 bases: TGTGCCAGCAGCGCGCGGGGGACTAGCGGGGGGATAGGCCACGAGCAGTACTTC.

This chain connects TRBV11-2 to TRBJ1-2; 10 bases are a match to TRBD1. V lost 4 bases to trimming and J lost 7 bases; unmatched junction nucleotides: 6. The CDR3 consists of 14 residues. Germline CDR1 is SGHAT and CDR2 is FQNNGV. CDR3 nucleotides: TGTGCCAGCAGCTCTGCCGGGACAGGGGTTGGCTACACCTTC. Translation: CASSSAGTGVGYTF.

The rearrangement uses TRBV7-9 and TRBJ2-3; 10 bases agree with TRBD1. V lost 5 bases and J lost 5; bases outside the gene matches: 7. This CDR3 has 15 residues. CDR1 and CDR2 from the germline V gene are SEHNR and FQNEAQ (reference sequence). Here the CDR3 reads CASSPGQGDVDTQYF. DNA for the CDR3: TGTGCCAGCAGCCCAGGACAGGGGGATGTAGATACGCAGTATTTT.

The chain is built from TRBV7-9 and TRBJ2-5, with D perhaps TRBD2 (5 bases). The germline CDR1 and CDR2 sequences are SEHNR and FQNEAQ (reference sequence). The germline V and J ends were trimmed by 5 bases and 4 bases, with 11 bases remaining between them. The CDR3 is 13 residues long. The DNA of the CDR3 is TGTGCCAGCAGCCTACTAGTCCGAGAGACCCAGTACTTC. Translated: CASSLLVRETQYF.

V usage is TRBV15 and J usage is TRBJ2-5, with D perhaps TRBD2 (6 bases). The V gene's germline CDR1 is LNHNV and CDR2 YYDKDF (reference sequence). The ends were cut back, 5 bases at V and 7 bases at J, with 11 bases in the middle. This CDR3 region has 12 residues. CDR3 in amino acids: CATSLSGGTQYF. CDR3 bases: TGTGCCACCAGCCTCTCCGGGGGGACCCAGTACTTC.

The V and J genes are TRBV27 and TRBJ1-5; weak D call: TRBD1 (6 bases). The ends were cut back, 7 bases at V and 3 bases at J, with 7 bases in the middle. This CDR3 comprises 12 residues. Germline V gives CDR1 MNHEY, CDR2 SMNVEV (reference sequence). This CDR3 is CASKGVNQPQHF. The CDR3 DNA sequence: TGTGCCAGCAAGGGGGTCAATCAGCCCCAGCATTTT.